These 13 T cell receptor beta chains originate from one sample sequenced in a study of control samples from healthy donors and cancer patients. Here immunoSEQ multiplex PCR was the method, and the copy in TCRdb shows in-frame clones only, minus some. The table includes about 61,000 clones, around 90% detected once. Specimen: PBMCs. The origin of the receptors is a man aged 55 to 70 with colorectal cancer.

DNA of the CDR3: TGTGCCAGCAGCCAAGATCACCGGGACCAGCCCCAGCATTTT. Its protein is CASSQDHRDQPQHF. This chain joins TRBV4-2 and TRBJ1-5; D is possibly TRBD1 (5 bases). Germline lookup yields CDR1 LGHNA and CDR2 YNFKEQ. V was shortened by 0 bases and J by 7 bases, with 10 bases between the two germline ends. The CDR3 runs to 14 residues.

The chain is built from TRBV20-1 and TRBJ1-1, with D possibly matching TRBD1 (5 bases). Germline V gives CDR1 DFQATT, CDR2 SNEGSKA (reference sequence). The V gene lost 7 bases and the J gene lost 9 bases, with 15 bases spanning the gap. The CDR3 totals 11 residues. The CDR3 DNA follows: TGCAGTGTCTCGGGGGGGTCTAAAGCTTTCTTT. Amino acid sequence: CSVSGGSKAFF.

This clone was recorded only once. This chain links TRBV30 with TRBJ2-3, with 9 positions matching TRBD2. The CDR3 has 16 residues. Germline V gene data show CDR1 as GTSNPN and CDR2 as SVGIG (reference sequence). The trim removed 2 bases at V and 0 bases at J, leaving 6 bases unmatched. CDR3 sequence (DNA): TGTGCCTGGAGTCCCGGACTAGCGCGGAGCACAGATACGCAGTATTTT. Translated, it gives CAWSPGLARSTDTQYF.

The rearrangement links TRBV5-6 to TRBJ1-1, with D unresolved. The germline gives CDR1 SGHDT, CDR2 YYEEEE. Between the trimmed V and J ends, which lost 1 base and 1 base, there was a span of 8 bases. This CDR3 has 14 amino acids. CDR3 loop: CASSLYAPNTEAFF. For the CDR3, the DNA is TGTGCCAGCAGCTTGTACGCGCCGAACACTGAAGCTTTCTTT.

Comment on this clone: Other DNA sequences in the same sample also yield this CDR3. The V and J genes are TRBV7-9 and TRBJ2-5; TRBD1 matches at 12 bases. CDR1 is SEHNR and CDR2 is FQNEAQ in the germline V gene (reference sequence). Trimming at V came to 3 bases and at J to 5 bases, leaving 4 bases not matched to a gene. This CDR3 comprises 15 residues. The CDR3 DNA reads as TGTGCCAGCAGCTTGGGACAGGGGGCGGGGGAGACCCAGTACTTC. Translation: CASSLGQGAGETQYF.

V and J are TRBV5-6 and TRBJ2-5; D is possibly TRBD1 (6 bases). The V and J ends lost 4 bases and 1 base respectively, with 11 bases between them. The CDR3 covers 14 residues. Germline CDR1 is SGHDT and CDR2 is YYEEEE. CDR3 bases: TGTGCCAGCAGCCGGTTGGGGGCCCAAGAGACCCAGTACTTC. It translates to CASSRLGAQETQYF.

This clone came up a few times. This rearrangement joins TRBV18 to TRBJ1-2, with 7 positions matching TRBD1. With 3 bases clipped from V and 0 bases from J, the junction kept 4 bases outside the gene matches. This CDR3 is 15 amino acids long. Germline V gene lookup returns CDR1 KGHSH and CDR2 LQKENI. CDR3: CASSPTDRANYGYTF. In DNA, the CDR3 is TGTGCCAGCTCACCTACAGACAGGGCTAACTATGGCTACACCTTC.

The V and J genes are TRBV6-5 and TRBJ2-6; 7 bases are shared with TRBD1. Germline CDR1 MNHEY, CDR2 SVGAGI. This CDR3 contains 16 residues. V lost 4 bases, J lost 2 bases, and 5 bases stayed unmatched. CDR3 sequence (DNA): TGTGCCAGCAGTTGGGACAGCTTGGCTGGGGCCAACGTCCTGACTTTC. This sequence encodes CASSWDSLAGANVLTF.

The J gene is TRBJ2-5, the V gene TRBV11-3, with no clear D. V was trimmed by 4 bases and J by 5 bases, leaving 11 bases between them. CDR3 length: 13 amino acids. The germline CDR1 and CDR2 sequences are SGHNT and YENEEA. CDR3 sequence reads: CASSSGREETQYF. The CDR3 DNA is TGTGCCAGCAGCTCCGGGCGTGAGGAGACCCAGTACTTC.

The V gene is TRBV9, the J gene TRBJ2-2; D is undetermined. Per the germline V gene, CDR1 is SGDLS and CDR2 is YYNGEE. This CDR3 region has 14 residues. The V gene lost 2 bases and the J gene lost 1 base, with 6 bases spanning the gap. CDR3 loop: CASSVGWNTGELFF. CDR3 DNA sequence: TGTGCCAGCAGCGTGGGGTGGAACACCGGGGAGCTGTTTTTT.

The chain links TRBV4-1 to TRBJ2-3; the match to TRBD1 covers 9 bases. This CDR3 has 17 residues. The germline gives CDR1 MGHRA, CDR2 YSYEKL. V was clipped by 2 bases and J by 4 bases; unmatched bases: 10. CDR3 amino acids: CASSQRKQGARADTQYF. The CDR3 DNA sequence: TGCGCCAGCAGCCAACGAAAACAGGGGGCGCGGGCAGATACGCAGTATTTT.

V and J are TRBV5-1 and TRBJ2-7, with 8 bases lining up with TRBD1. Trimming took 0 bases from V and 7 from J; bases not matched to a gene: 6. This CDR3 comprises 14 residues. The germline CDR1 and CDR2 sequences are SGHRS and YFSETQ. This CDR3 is CASSLVQGALEQYF. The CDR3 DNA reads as TGCGCCAGCAGCTTGGTCCAGGGGGCGCTTGAGCAGTACTTC.

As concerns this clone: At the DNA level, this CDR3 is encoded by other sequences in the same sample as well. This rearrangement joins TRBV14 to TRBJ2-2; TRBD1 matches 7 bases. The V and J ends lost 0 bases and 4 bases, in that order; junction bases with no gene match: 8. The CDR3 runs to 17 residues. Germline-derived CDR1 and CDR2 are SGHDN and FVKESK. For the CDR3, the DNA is TGTGCCAGCAGCCAAGAAGGGGGCGTATGGGGCACCGGGGAGCTGTTTTTT. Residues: CASSQEGGVWGTGELFF.